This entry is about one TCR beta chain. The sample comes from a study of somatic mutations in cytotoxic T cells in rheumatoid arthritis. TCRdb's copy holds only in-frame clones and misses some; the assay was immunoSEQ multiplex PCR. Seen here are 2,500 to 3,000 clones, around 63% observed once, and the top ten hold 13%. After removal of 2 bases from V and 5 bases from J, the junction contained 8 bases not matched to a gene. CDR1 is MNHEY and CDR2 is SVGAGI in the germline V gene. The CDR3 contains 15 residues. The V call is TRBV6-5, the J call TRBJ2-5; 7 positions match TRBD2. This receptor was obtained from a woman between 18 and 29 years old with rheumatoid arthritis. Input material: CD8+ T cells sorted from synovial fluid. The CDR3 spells CASSYGWGGSETQYF. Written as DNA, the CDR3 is TGTGCCAGCAGTTACGGTTGGGGAGGGAGCGAGACCCAGTACTTC.